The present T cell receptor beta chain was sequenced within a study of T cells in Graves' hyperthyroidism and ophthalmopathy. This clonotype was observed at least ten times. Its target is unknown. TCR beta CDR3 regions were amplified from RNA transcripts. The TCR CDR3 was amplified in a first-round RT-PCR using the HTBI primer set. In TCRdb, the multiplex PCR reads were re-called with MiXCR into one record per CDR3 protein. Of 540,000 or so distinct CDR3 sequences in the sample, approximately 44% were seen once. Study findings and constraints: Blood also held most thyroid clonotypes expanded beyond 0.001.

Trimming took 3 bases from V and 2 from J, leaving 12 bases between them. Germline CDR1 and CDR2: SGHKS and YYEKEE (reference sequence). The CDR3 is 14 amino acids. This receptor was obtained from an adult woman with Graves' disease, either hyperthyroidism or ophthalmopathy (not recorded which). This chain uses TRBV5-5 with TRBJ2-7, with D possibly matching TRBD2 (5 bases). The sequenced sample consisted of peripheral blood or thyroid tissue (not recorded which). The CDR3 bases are TGTGCCAGCAGCTATAGCGTACAGACCTACGAGCAGTACTTC. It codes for CASSYSVQTYEQYF. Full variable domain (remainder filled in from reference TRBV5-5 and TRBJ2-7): DAGVTQSPTHLIKTRGQQVTLRCSPISGHKSVSWYQQVLGQGPQFIFQYYEKEERGRGNFPDRFSARQFPNYSSELNVNALLLGDSALYLCASSYSVQTYEQYFGPGTRLTVT.